The 2 T cell receptor beta chains presented below share a single source sample, sequenced in a study of OX40 agonist ivuxolimab in advanced cancers. Using immunoSEQ multiplex PCR, the repertoire was profiled, and TCRdb retains in-frame clones only, with some absent. This sample has about 51,000 clones; about 80% occur once, and the top ten carry about 2.9%. Specimen: CD4+ or CD8+ T cells sorted from blood, collected in a trial of the OX40 agonist ivuxolimab. These receptors were collected from an adult with an advanced solid tumor such as melanoma, head and neck, liver or kidney cancer.

This chain joins TRBV9 and TRBJ1-2; 10 bases fit TRBD1. The CDR3 contains 15 residues. V lost 5 bases to trimming and J lost 7 bases; unmatched junction nucleotides: 11. From germline, CDR1 is SGDLS and CDR2 YYNGEE. Here the CDR3 reads CASREPGQGIGGYTF. The CDR3 nucleotides read TGTGCCAGCAGAGAGCCGGGACAGGGGATCGGTGGCTACACCTTC.

The rearrangement links TRBV4-1 to TRBJ1-5; D ambiguous. The CDR3 sequence is 15 residues long. Trimming left V 0 bases short and J 5 bases short, with 11 bases between. The germline gives CDR1 MGHRA, CDR2 YSYEKL. The CDR3 here is CASSQDLQLHQPQHF. The CDR3 DNA sequence: TGCGCCAGCAGCCAAGATCTGCAGCTTCATCAGCCCCAGCATTTT.